This T cell receptor (delta chain) was captured by sequencing in a study of DNA immune sequencing with unique molecular identifiers (dated by TCRdb to the early 2020s). Looking at the study overall: Using immunomagnetic cell separation, gammadelta T cells were enriched from buffy coats, and the genomic DNA of these cells was sequenced. To compare enriched with non-enriched material, about 95 ng of enriched gammadelta T-cell DNA and roughly 0.99 ug of non-enriched PBMC DNA were sequenced. An ultrasensitive DNA-based TRD repertoire sequencing method using PCR-introduced unique molecular identifiers was developed and validated in the study. Validation of the sequencing method was done both on synthetic reference molecules and on blood samples taken from healthy individuals.

What the research found in general, with its limitations: More out-of-frame TRD sequences turned up in non-enriched samples, likely coming from partial or unproductive rearrangements in alphabeta T cells. The primer-based approach is unable to detect novel TRD sequences that the primers do not target.

To note about this clone: Its antigen specificity is not known. The amino acid sequence in TCRdb belongs to a much larger clone and departs from this DNA's translation at residue 8, likely a sequencing read error; the sequence shown is translated from the DNA.

The junction carries 20 bases between V and J, which are trimmed by 1 base and 11 bases respectively. The germline V gene gives CDR1 as TSWWSYY and CDR2 as QGS. Including the terminal cysteine and phenylalanine, the CDR3 comprises 15 residues. Left in the record is the CDR3 DNA by itself, 45 bases read in frame from the first base. The library relied on multiplex PCR. A 32-plex assay, with primers for all 8 TRDV and 4 TRDJ genes spanning the CDR3, was used to amplify the genomic DNA. A 12-nucleotide UMI was attached over roughly 3 barcoding PCR cycles, and a second PCR was then run with Illumina adapter primers. AMPure XP beads were used to purify the libraries, whose quality was checked on a Fragment Analyzer using the HS NGS Fragment kit. Sequencing was run on an Illumina MiniSeq mid-output kit with roughly 20% PhiX and 150 cycles of paired-end reads. From the authors' description of their analysis: MIGEC version 1.2.9 was used to process the reads, grouping reads by UMI and building error-corrected consensus sequences. Modified VDJtools version 1.2.1 scripts and the tcR R package were used for post-processing. TCRdb reprocessed the public data with the CATT caller; entries with the same nucleotide sequence were combined afterwards. These V and J calls are TCRdb output, not the study's own analysis. Recorded for this sample are about 420 delta-chain clones; approximately 30% of them occurred a single time. 66% of the sample comes from the top ten.

This sequence was found in a human donor in good health. The sequencing sample was made of buffy coat blood. Recombination connected TRDV1 to TRDJ1; the D gene is perhaps TRDD2, from 6 matching bases. The CDR3 protein sequence reads: CALGEPAILRLELIF. In nucleotides, the sequence is TGTGCTCTTGGGGAACCGGCCATCCTACGGTTAGAGCTCATCTTT.